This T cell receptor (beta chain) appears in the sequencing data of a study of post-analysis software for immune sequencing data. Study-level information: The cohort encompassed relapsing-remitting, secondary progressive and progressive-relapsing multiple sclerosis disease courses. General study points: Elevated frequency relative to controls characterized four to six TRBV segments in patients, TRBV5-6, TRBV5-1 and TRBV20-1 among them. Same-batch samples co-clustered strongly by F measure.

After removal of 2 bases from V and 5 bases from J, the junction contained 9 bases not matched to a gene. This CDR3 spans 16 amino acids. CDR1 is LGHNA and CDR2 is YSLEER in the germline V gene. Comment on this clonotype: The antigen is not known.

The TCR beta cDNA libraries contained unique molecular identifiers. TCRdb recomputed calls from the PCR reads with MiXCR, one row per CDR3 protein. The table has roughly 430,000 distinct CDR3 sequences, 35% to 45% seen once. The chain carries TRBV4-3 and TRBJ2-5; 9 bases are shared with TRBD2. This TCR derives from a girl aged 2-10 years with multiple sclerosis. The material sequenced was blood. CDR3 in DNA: TGCGCCAGCAGCCAATCGGGCGGGAGGGCGTATGAGACCCAGTACTTC. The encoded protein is CASSQSGGRAYETQYF.